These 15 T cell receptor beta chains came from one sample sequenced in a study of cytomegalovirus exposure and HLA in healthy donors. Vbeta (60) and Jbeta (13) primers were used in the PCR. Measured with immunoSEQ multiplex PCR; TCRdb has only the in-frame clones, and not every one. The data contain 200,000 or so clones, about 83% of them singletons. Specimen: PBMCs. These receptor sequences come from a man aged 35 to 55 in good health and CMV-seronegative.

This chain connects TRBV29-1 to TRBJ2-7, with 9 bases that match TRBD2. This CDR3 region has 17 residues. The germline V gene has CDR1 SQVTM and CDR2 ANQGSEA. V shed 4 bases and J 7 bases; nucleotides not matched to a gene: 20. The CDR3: CSVVETSLGLAMGEQYF. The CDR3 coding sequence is TGCAGCGTTGTAGAGACATCTCTTGGACTAGCGATGGGGGAGCAGTACTTC.

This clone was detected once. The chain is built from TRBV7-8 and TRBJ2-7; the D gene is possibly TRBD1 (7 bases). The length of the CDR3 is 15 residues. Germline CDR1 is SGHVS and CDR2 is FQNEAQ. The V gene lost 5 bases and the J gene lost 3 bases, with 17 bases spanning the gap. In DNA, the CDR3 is TGTGCCAGCAGCACCCCCGGACAGGAGGGCTACGAGCAGTACTTC. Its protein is CASSTPGQEGYEQYF.

The CDR3 protein is CAISSSGGSYNEQFF. DNA of the CDR3: TGTGCCATCAGTTCAAGCGGGGGGTCCTACAATGAGCAGTTCTTC. This chain joins TRBV10-3 and TRBJ2-1; 9 positions agree with TRBD2. Losses at the gene ends were 5 bases for V and 1 base for J; bases not matched to a gene: 3. The CDR3 extends over 15 amino acids. Germline CDR1 ENHRY, CDR2 SYGVKD.

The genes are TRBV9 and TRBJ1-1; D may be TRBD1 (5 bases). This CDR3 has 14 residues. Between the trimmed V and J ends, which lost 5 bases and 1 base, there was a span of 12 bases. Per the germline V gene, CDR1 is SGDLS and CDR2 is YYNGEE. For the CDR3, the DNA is TGTGCCAGCAGTCGACAGAGTGGGAACACTGAAGCTTTCTTT. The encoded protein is CASSRQSGNTEAFF. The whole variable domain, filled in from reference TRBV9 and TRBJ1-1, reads DSGVTQTPKHLITATGQRVTLRCSPRSGDLSVYWYQQSLDQGLQFLIQYYNGEERAKGNILERFSAQQFPDLHSELNLSSLELGDSALYFCASSRQSGNTEAFFGQGTRLTVV.

The CDR3 loop reads CASTRVGVASEAFF. CDR3 nucleotides: TGTGCCAGTACAAGGGTAGGGGTTGCGTCTGAAGCTTTCTTT. V usage is TRBV19 and J usage is TRBJ1-1; a possible D gene is TRBD1 (5 bases). CDR3 length: 14 amino acids. Germline-derived CDR1 and CDR2 are LNHDA and SQIVND (reference sequence). V dropped 7 bases and J dropped 6 bases, with 18 bases sitting between them. The full variable domain, with the rest looked up from reference TRBV19 and TRBJ1-1, is DGGITQSPKYLFRKEGQNVTLSCEQNLNHDAMYWYRQDPGQGLRLIYYSQIVNDFQKGDIAEGYSVSREKKESFPLTVTSAQKNPTAFYLCASTRVGVASEAFFGQGTRLTVV.

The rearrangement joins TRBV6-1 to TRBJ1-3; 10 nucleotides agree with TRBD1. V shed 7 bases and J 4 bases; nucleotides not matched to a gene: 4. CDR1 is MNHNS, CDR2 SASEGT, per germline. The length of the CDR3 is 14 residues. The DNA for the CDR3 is TGTGCCAGCACGGGACAGGGGTACGGAAACACCATATATTTT. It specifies CASTGQGYGNTIYF.

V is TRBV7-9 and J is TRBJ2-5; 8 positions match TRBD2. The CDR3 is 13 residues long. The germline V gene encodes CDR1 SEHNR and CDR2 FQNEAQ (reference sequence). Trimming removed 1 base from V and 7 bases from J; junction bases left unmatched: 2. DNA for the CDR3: TGTGCCAGCAGCTTAGAGGGACTAGGGACCCAGTACTTC. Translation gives CASSLEGLGTQYF.

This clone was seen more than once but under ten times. CDR3 in DNA: TGTGCCAGCAGCTCCCTCTTTCGGACTAGCGGTTCGAACACCGGGGAGCTGTTTTTT. The encoded protein is CASSSLFRTSGSNTGELFF. This sequence joins TRBV11-2 and TRBJ2-2, with TRBD2 matching over 10 bases. Germline values: CDR1 SGHAT, CDR2 FQNNGV. The CDR3 has 19 amino acids. The junction had 11 bases not matched to a gene; V was cut back by 4 bases and J by 0 bases.

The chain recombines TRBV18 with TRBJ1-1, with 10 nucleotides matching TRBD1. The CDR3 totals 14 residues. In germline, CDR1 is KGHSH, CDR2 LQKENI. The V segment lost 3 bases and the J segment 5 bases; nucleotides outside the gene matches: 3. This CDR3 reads CASSPDRGRTEAFF. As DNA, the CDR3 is TGTGCCAGCTCACCCGACAGGGGGCGAACTGAAGCTTTCTTT.

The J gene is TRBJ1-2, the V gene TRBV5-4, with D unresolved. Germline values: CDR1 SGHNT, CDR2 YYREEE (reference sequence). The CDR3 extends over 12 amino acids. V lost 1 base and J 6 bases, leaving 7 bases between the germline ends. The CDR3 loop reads CASSLLSDGYTF. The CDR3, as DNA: TGTGCCAGCAGCTTGCTTTCGGATGGCTACACCTTC. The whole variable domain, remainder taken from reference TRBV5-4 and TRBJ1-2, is ETGVTQSPTHLIKTRGQQVTLRCSSQSGHNTVSWYQQALGQGPQFIFQYYREEENGRGNFPPRFSGLQFPNYSSELNVNALELDDSALYLCASSLLSDGYTFGSGTRLTVV.

The DNA of the CDR3 is TGTGCCAGCAGTCCGCTCGGGCCTTCGGGGGAGCAGTACTTC. Its protein is CASSPLGPSGEQYF. This chain joins TRBV27 and TRBJ2-7; a possible D gene is TRBD2 (5 bases). From germline, CDR1 is MNHEY and CDR2 SMNVEV (reference sequence). The CDR3 consists of 14 residues. Trimming took 5 bases from V and 7 from J, leaving 18 bases between them.

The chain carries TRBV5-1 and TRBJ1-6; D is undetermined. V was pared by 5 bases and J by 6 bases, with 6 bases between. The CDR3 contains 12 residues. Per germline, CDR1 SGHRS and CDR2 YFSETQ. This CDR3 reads CASRNSNSPLHF. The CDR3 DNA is TGCGCCAGCAGAAACAGTAATTCACCCCTCCACTTT.

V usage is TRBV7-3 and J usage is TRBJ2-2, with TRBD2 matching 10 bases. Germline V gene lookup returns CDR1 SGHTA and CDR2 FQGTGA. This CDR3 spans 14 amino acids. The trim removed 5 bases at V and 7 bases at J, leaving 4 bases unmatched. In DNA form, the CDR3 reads TGTGCCAGCAGCGGGACTAGCGTGGGCGGGGAGCTGTTTTTT. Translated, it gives CASSGTSVGGELFF.

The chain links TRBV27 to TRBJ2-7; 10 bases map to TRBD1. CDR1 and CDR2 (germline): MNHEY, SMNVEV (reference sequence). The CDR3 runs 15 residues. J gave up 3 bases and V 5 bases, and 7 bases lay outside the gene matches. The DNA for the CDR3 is TGTGCCAGCAGTCCACGGACAGGGGGGAACTACGAGCAGTACTTC. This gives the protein CASSPRTGGNYEQYF.

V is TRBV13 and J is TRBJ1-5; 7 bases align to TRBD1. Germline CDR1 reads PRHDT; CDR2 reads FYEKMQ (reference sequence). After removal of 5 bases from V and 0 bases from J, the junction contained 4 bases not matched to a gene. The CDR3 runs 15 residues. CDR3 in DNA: TGTGCCAGCAGCCGGACAGGCGATAGCAATCAGCCCCAGCATTTT. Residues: CASSRTGDSNQPQHF.